This T cell receptor (beta chain) came from a study of cytomegalovirus exposure and HLA in healthy donors. A multiplex PCR was run with 60 Vbeta primers and 13 Jbeta primers. Sequencing used immunoSEQ multiplex PCR; TCRdb keeps in-frame clones, though not all of them. The data hold about 120,000 clones, with over 75% observed a single time. In the case of this clone: Its target is not known.

Points from the study as a whole: Among donors in an Asian-associated ancestry cluster, a later analysis reportedly found fewer N-insertions than the roughly 610-donor mean. Later analysis indicated greater clonal expansion among HLA-associated TCR beta chains than among equally common other chains.

This CDR3 is built from 14 residues. The germline V gene has CDR1 ENHRY and CDR2 SYGVKD. The junction had 12 bases not matched to a gene; V was cut back by 7 bases and J by 8 bases. The chain carries TRBV10-3 and TRBJ1-2; 8 nucleotides align to TRBD1. This sequence was found in a man between 18 and 35 years old in good health and CMV-seropositive. The sample was PBMCs. As DNA, the CDR3 is TGTGCCATCACCACCGGGACAGGAGCTATGGGCTACACCTTC. It specifies CAITTGTGAMGYTF.